What follows is one T cell receptor (beta chain) and its context. Its antigen specificity is not known. No quality values exist for individual bases; no much larger clone is one base distant. TRIzol reagent was used to extract blood RNA from unsorted whole blood, while the DNeasy Blood & Tissue kit provided the germline DNA. Patients had chronic HBV infection and were treatment-naive at sampling. Before surgery, four milliliters of peripheral blood were collected into K2EDTA tubes. Between the V and J ends, shortened by 3 bases and 8 bases respectively, the junction contains 11 bases. The germline V gene provides CDR1 SGHRS and CDR2 YFSETQ. The CDR3 runs 13 amino acids, cysteine and phenylalanine included. The CDR3 DNA has 39 bases and is translated from base 1. Starting from approximately 0.5 ug total RNA, TCRbeta-specific cDNA was produced by reverse transcription with a constant-region primer and ProtoScript II reverse transcriptase. Three nested multiplex PCR rounds, following a slightly modified ARM-PCR procedure, were used to build the TCRbeta libraries. Each of the first two PCR rounds ran for 10 cycles and used multiplex TRBV1-TRBV30 forward primers together with a Cbeta reverse primer. Sample barcodes and Illumina adapters were added in a final 25-cycle PCR using Deep VentR polymerase. Amplicons of 200-500 bp were gel-purified with a QIAquick gel extraction kit before sequencing. An Illumina HiSeq 2500 was used to sequence the TCRbeta amplicons with 250-bp paired-end reads. The study's own analysis went as follows. Quality trimming of reads was performed with Trimmomatic v0.33, and paired reads were merged with FLASH v1.2.11 so that full CDR3 sequences could be recovered. V, D and J germline segments were assigned to the rearranged TCRbeta sequences using MiGEC v1.2.1b. Clonotype statistics and Shannon-Wiener diversity indices were calculated with VDJtools v1.0.0. Except for diversity analysis, only the 250 most abundant clonotypes of each sample were used in subsequent analyses to reduce sampling bias. Starting from the raw public reads, TCRdb applied fastp trimming at Q25, assembled clones with MiXCR and retained in-frame beta chains. For every CDR3 protein sequence, its rows merge into one entry that carries the most common genes and DNA. Clone size and V and J calls follow TCRdb, not the original study. For this sample there are approximately 340,000 distinct CDR3 sequences; 65% appear just once. The ten largest clones represent about 6.5% of the sample.

This record comes from a study of tumor-infiltrating lymphocytes in primary liver carcinoma (dated by TCRdb to about 2017). With regard to the full study: Surgical resection was performed in China between late 2015 and 2016 on about 5 patients with histopathologically diagnosed primary liver carcinoma. Of the five patients, three men and two women aged 30 to 69 years, four had hepatocellular carcinoma and one had combined HCC and intrahepatic cholangiocarcinoma. The five patients had tumors of stage T1-T3 N0M0, with maximum diameters ranging from roughly 4.2 to 11 cm. Roughly 3.5 to 7.5 million productive TCRbeta reads were obtained per sample, and no significant difference in read depth was found between tissue types. The study combined TCRbeta repertoire sequencing, expression microarrays and whole-exome sequencing across five regions of each liver tumor, with adjacent normal tissue and blood. A total of about 35 specimens from 5 patients went through TCRbeta repertoire sequencing, namely 25 tumor regions, 5 adjacent noncancerous liver tissues and 5 peripheral blood samples. Technical replicate repertoires showed high reproducibility, with mean shared-clone rates roughly 0.88 and correlation coefficients above 0.95. What the study reported, not specific to this receptor: Because only the TCR beta chain was sequenced and unpaired alpha chains were not captured, true repertoire diversity is likely underestimated. Bulk unsorted samples precluded comparing CD4+ and CD8+ T cell repertoires. Repertoire overlap was higher between tumor regions (mean about 35%) than tumor-adjacent (17%) or tumor-blood (14%) pairs, consistent with antigen-driven expansion. The top 250 clones accounted for a significantly greater share of the repertoire in tumors than in blood (p = 0.039). Only four or five patients were included in the study, and the authors note that the findings should be validated in a larger study.

This receptor chain uses TRBV5-1 and TRBJ2-2; no confident D gene assignment can be made. The sample comprised peripheral blood. This TCR was sampled from a middle-aged man with primary liver carcinoma and hepatitis B virus infection. The encoded CDR3 is CASSSVVIGELFF. The nucleotide sequence reads as follows: TGCGCCAGCAGCTCGGTCGTCATAGGGGAGCTGTTTTTT.